The rows below give T cell receptor beta chains drawn from one sample of a study of blood T cell repertoires in COVID-19. The protocol was immunoSEQ multiplex PCR, while the TCRdb copy is restricted to in-frame clones and leaves out a portion. Here the sample spans about 120,000 clones, roughly 84% being singletons. The sequencing sample was made of peripheral blood. These receptors came from a man between 60 and 70 years old with acute or convalescent COVID-19. Each CDR3 is given with its conserved first and last residue. Fields, in order: clone size, V gene, J gene, D gene, CDR3 protein, CDR3 DNA. D genes are given only for firm matches. Part of the rows lack a size; the others show once, few, many or a class for expanded clones.

>once|TRBV7-9|TRBJ2-1|TRBD2
CASSPGLAGASEQFF
TGTGCCAGCAGCCCAGGACTAGCGGGAGCCTCTGAGCAGTTCTTC
>NA|TRBV9|TRBJ2-1|NA
CASSVDTGSRNEQFF
TGTGCCAGCAGCGTAGACACCGGGAGTAGAAATGAGCAGTTCTTC
>NA|TRBV9|TRBJ2-3|TRBD2
CASSGTSGSTDTQYF
TGTGCCAGCAGCGGGACTAGCGGGAGTACAGATACGCAGTATTTT
>NA|TRBV6-5|TRBJ1-2|TRBD1
CASSKQTGTYTF
TGTGCCAGCAGTAAACAGACAGGGACCTACACCTTC
>NA|TRBV29-1|TRBJ2-1|TRBD2
CSVEDLIGGSSYNEQFF
TGCAGCGTTGAAGATCTCATTGGCGGGAGCTCCTACAATGAGCAGTTCTTC
>NA|TRBV27|TRBJ2-1|NA
CASSLLSRDEQFF
TGTGCCAGCAGTTTACTATCCAGGGATGAGCAGTTCTTC
>NA|TRBV27|TRBJ2-5|NA
CASSLHDRGGETQYF
TGTGCCAGCAGTTTACATGACAGGGGAGGGGAGACCCAGTACTTC
>NA|TRBV12-3/TRBV12-4|TRBJ1-1|NA
CASSFTGTEAFF
TGTGCCAGCAGCTTTACAGGGACTGAAGCTTTCTTT
>NA|TRBV28|TRBJ1-6|NA
CASSLDSNNSPLHF
TGTGCCAGCAGCCTTGACTCAAATAATTCACCCCTCCACTTT
>NA|TRBV29-1|TRBJ2-1|NA
CSANPGTSYNEQFF
TGCAGCGCCAACCCGGGTACCTCTTACAATGAGCAGTTCTTC
>NA|TRBV18|TRBJ1-4|TRBD1
CASSPPNDRGPSGEKLFF
TGTGCCAGCTCACCGCCTAACGACAGGGGGCCAAGTGGTGAAAAACTGTTTTTT
>NA|TRBV7-8|TRBJ1-5|NA
CASSLALDQPQHF
TGTGCCAGCAGCTTAGCTTTAGATCAGCCCCAGCATTTT
>NA|TRBV6-5|TRBJ1-4|NA
CATGNSGAENEKLFF
TGTGCCACCGGTAACTCGGGGGCGGAGAATGAAAAACTGTTTTTT
>NA|TRBV15|TRBJ2-1|NA
CATSSDITFDNEQFF
TGTGCCACCAGCAGTGATATTACTTTCGACAATGAGCAGTTCTTC
>NA|TRBV13|TRBJ2-3|NA
CASSLGWGLGADTQYF
TGTGCCAGCAGCTTAGGATGGGGACTGGGGGCAGATACGCAGTATTTT
>NA|TRBV7-2|TRBJ1-1|TRBD1
CASSVVPGQETDFF
TGTGCCAGCAGCGTCGTCCCGGGACAGGAGACAGATTTCTTT
>NA|TRBV6-6|TRBJ2-7|TRBD1
CASSRAPDRAEQYF
TGTGCCAGCAGTCGGGCCCCTGACAGGGCTGAGCAGTACTTC
>NA|TRBV29-1|TRBJ2-3|TRBD2
CSVPPTGGRDTQYF
TGCAGCGTTCCCCCCACGGGGGGGAGAGATACGCAGTATTTT
>NA|TRBV10-3|TRBJ2-7|NA
CAISRHILDDEQYF
TGTGCCATCAGCCGACATATATTAGACGACGAGCAGTACTTC
>NA|TRBV7-9|TRBJ1-1|NA
CASSSVRDTEAFF
TGTGCCAGCAGCTCCGTACGGGACACTGAAGCTTTCTTT
>few|TRBV2|TRBJ2-2|TRBD1
CASSGDSGAYTGELFF
TGTGCCAGCAGTGGGGACAGTGGAGCGTACACCGGGGAGCTGTTTTTT
>NA|TRBV5-4|TRBJ2-2|NA
CASRVGTLGPNTGELFF
TGTGCCAGCAGGGTGGGGACTTTGGGGCCGAACACCGGGGAGCTGTTTTTT
>NA|TRBV3-1/TRBV3-2|TRBJ1-6|TRBD1
CASSREDRDHSPLHF
TGTGCCAGCAGCCGAGAGGACAGGGACCATTCACCCCTCCACTTT
>NA|TRBV9|TRBJ1-1|NA
CASSLRDQGLLNTEAFF
TGTGCCAGCAGCCTGAGGGATCAGGGGTTGTTGAACACTGAAGCTTTCTTT
>once|TRBV19|TRBJ1-1|NA
CASSREDRNTEAFF
TGTGCCAGTAGTCGAGAAGACAGGAACACTGAAGCTTTCTTT
>NA|TRBV9|TRBJ2-5|NA
CASSAPSGIQETQYF
TGTGCCAGCAGCGCCCCCTCCGGGATCCAAGAGACCCAGTACTTC
>NA|TRBV7-9|TRBJ1-2|NA
CASSSDQGRGYTF
TGTGCCAGCAGCTCCGACCAGGGCCGCGGCTACACCTTC
>few|TRBV4-1|TRBJ2-7|TRBD2
CASSQVHRLAASSYEQYF
TGCGCCAGCAGCCAAGTCCATAGACTAGCGGCGAGCTCCTACGAGCAGTACTTC
>NA|TRBV29-1|TRBJ2-5|TRBD2
CSVDSGRMGETQYF
TGCAGTGTGGATAGCGGGAGAATGGGAGAGACCCAGTACTTC
>NA|TRBV6-5|TRBJ2-7|TRBD2
CASSYSLAGGRVEQYF
TGTGCCAGCAGTTACTCCCTAGCGGGAGGGCGTGTGGAGCAGTACTTC
>few|TRBV6-6|TRBJ1-5|NA
CASSAIWPQHF
TGTGCCAGCAGCGCTATCTGGCCCCAGCATTTT
>NA|TRBV28|TRBJ1-2|NA
CASSPARVAGYTF
TGTGCCAGCAGCCCTGCCAGGGTCGCTGGCTACACCTTC
>few|TRBV19|TRBJ2-3|TRBD1
CASRIQGADTQYF
TGTGCCAGTAGGATCCAGGGGGCAGATACGCAGTATTTT
>NA|TRBV14|TRBJ1-6|NA
CASSTRSSYNSPLHF
TGTGCCAGCAGCACCCGGAGCTCCTATAATTCACCCCTCCACTTT
>NA|TRBV7-9|TRBJ2-1|TRBD2
CASSPGGSPYNEQFF
TGTGCCAGCAGCCCGGGGGGGAGCCCCTACAATGAGCAGTTCTTC
>NA|TRBV6-1|TRBJ2-7|TRBD1
CASSEQGADVYEQYF
TGTGCCAGCAGTGAACAGGGGGCCGACGTCTACGAGCAGTACTTC
>NA|TRBV9|TRBJ2-7|TRBD2
CASSALSSGNEQYF
TGTGCCAGCAGCGCCCTGAGTAGCGGGAACGAGCAGTACTTC
>once|TRBV7-2|TRBJ1-2|TRBD1
CASSLYSPGRGQSGYTF
TGTGCCAGCAGCCTCTACTCCCCGGGCAGGGGGCAGAGTGGCTACACCTTC
>NA|TRBV7-2|TRBJ2-5|NA
CASSQGLGGQETQYF
TGTGCCAGCAGCCAGGGTTTGGGGGGACAAGAGACCCAGTACTTC
>once|TRBV19|TRBJ2-3|NA
CATNPQGQRGYPSTDTQYF
TGTGCCACCAACCCCCAGGGGCAGCGGGGTTACCCTAGCACAGATACGCAGTATTTT
>few|TRBV10-3|TRBJ1-5|TRBD1
CAISETGGSNQPQHF
TGTGCCATCAGTGAGACAGGGGGGAGCAATCAGCCCCAGCATTTT
>NA|TRBV7-2|TRBJ2-5|NA
CASSLDVTAGMETQYF
TGTGCCAGCAGCTTAGATGTCACAGCAGGGATGGAGACCCAGTACTTC
>NA|TRBV25-1|TRBJ2-2|TRBD2
CASSETSSGSSGELFF
TGTGCCAGCAGTGAAACATCTAGCGGGAGTTCCGGGGAGCTGTTTTTT
>NA|TRBV7-9|TRBJ2-7|TRBD2
CASSLRTSGSSYEQYF
TGTGCCAGCAGCTTAAGGACTAGCGGAAGCTCCTACGAGCAGTACTTC
>NA|TRBV4-3|TRBJ1-4|NA
CASSPARGVNEKLFF
TGCGCCAGCAGCCCAGCCCGGGGGGTTAATGAAAAACTGTTTTTT
>NA|TRBV4-3|TRBJ1-2|NA
CASSQEVAAASNYGYTF
TGCGCCAGCAGCCAAGAAGTTGCGGCCGCTTCTAACTATGGCTACACCTTC
>NA|TRBV7-3|TRBJ2-2|TRBD2
CASSRLVREGNTGELFF
TGTGCCAGCAGCCGCTTAGTACGGGAGGGGAACACCGGGGAGCTGTTTTTT
>NA|TRBV9|TRBJ1-6|NA
CASNQRGNSPLHF
TGTGCCAGCAACCAAAGGGGGAATTCACCCCTCCACTTT
>NA|TRBV28|TRBJ1-5|NA
CASTRGNQPQHF
TGTGCCAGCACTCGGGGGAATCAGCCCCAGCATTTT
>NA|TRBV19|TRBJ2-5|NA
CASSTLGETQYF
TGTGCCAGTAGTACGCTAGGAGAGACCCAGTACTTC
>NA|TRBV28|TRBJ2-1|NA
CASQGLSYNEQFF
TGTGCCTCCCAGGGCCTCAGCTACAATGAGCAGTTCTTC
>NA|TRBV11-2|TRBJ2-1|TRBD2
CASSSISGSSYNEQFF
TGTGCCAGCAGTTCCATTAGCGGGAGCTCCTACAATGAGCAGTTCTTC
>NA|TRBV7-2|TRBJ2-5|TRBD2
CASSFQLAGEETQYF
TGTGCCAGCAGCTTCCAATTAGCGGGTGAAGAGACCCAGTACTTC
>NA|TRBV24-1|TRBJ1-4|NA
CADDRYCEKLFF
TGTGCCGATGACAGATACTGTGAAAAACTGTTTTTT
>NA|TRBV19|TRBJ1-1|TRBD1
CASSIPGTGASEAFF
TGTGCCAGTAGTATCCCTGGGACAGGGGCCTCTGAAGCTTTCTTT